This paragraph covers one T cell receptor (beta chain) sequence. Generated by immunoSEQ multiplex PCR, the TCRdb table keeps only in-frame clones and is missing some. This table holds approximately 60,000 clones, around 90% found once. The CDR3 has 15 amino acids. Germline V CDR1 and CDR2: LGHNA, YSLEER. V lost 3 bases and J 7 bases, leaving 13 bases between the germline ends. This specimen belongs to a study of control samples from healthy donors and cancer patients. The chain links TRBV4-3 to TRBJ1-6; no definite D call. This TCR was sampled from a man aged 30-40 years with colorectal cancer. The specimen was PBMCs. The CDR3 DNA is TGCGCCAGCAGCCACTCTGATGCCGGCAATTCACCCCTCCACTTT. Protein sequence: CASSHSDAGNSPLHF.